The 29 T cell receptor beta chains presented below share a single source sample, sequenced in a study of T cell repertoires in cytomegalovirus infection. These receptors' targets are unknown. MiXCR, run by TCRdb on the reads, gives a single entry per CDR3 protein. The sample holds some 310,000 distinct CDR3 sequences, roughly 25% seen once. This specimen was cultured PBMCs, taken from culture after CMV antigen stimulation. The receptors were gathered from a human donor in good health (CMV status not recorded). Some clones in this sample may be carry-over from other donors' samples.

The chain couples TRBV19 to TRBJ2-1; possibly TRBD1 or TRBD2 for D (7 bases each). The CDR3 has 18 residues. Trimming cost V 5 bases and J 2 bases, with 22 bases left between them. Germline loops: CDR1 LNHDA, CDR2 SQIVND (reference sequence). The CDR3 sequence is CASSPRLSGTVPYNEQFF. The CDR3 nucleotides are TGTGCCAGTAGTCCGAGACTAAGCGGGACAGTCCCCTACAATGAGCAGTTCTTC.

This clonotype showed up just a few times. The genes are TRBV7-4 and TRBJ2-1, with 9 bases matching TRBD2. Trimming at V came to 5 bases and at J to 5 bases, leaving 10 bases not matched to a gene. Germline CDR1 is SGHVT and CDR2 is SQSDAQ. This CDR3 spans 16 amino acids. The CDR3 DNA reads TGTGCCAGCAGCCTATCGGGGGCTAGCGGGGACAATGAGCAGTTCTTC. This gives the protein CASSLSGASGDNEQFF.

The chain carries TRBV7-2 and TRBJ1-6; 7 nucleotides match TRBD1. Losses at the gene ends were 0 bases for V and 7 bases for J; bases not matched to a gene: 9. This CDR3 comprises 17 residues. Germline V gene data show CDR1 as SGHTA and CDR2 as FQGNSA. The DNA of the CDR3 is TGTGCCAGCAGCTTAGCGAGAGGGGGCGCCTCAAATTCACCCCTCCACTTT. Its translation: CASSLARGGASNSPLHF. The variable domain in full, completed from reference TRBV7-2 and TRBJ1-6, reads GAGVSQSPSNKVTEKGKDVELRCDPISGHTALYWYRQSLGQGLEFLIYFQGNSAPDKSGLPSDRFSAERTGGSVSTLTIQRTQQEDSAVYLCASSLARGGASNSPLHFGNGTRLTVT.

This clonotype has a single count. The genes are TRBV12-3 or TRBV12-4 and TRBJ2-5; TRBD2 is a possible D gene (5 bases). V lost 5 bases to trimming and J lost 5 bases, with 18 bases between them. The CDR3 covers 15 residues. CDR3 nucleotides: TGTGCCAGCAGTCCGCGGGCCTCCCCGGGGGAGACCCAGTACTTC. Encoded protein: CASSPRASPGETQYF.

This sequence joins TRBV30 and TRBJ2-7; weak D call: TRBD1 (5 bases). Germline lookup yields CDR1 GTSNPN and CDR2 SVGIG (reference sequence). Trimming left V 3 bases short and J 6 bases short, with 15 bases between. This CDR3 spans 13 amino acids. CDR3 nucleotides: TGTGCCTGGAGCAATGGGGCCCTCGTCGAGCAGTACTTC. Translating it yields CAWSNGALVEQYF.

In this sample, this clonotype turned up a few times. This rearrangement joins TRBV20-1 to TRBJ1-6, with a tentative D call TRBD1 (6 bases). This CDR3 spans 15 amino acids. Germline values: CDR1 DFQATT, CDR2 SNEGSKA (reference sequence). V gave up 6 bases and J gave up 8 bases, with 20 bases separating them. The DNA for the CDR3 is TGCAGTGCGAACGCGGGGGGCAGTCTCGATTCACCCCTCCACTTT. It codes for CSANAGGSLDSPLHF.

This clonotype was observed a handful of times. The chain carries TRBV19 and TRBJ1-5; D may be TRBD1 (5 bases). The CDR3 is 15 residues long. Trimming cost V 4 bases and J 3 bases, with 13 bases left between them. Germline CDR1 reads LNHDA; CDR2 reads SQIVND (reference sequence). Here the CDR3 reads CASSTDSGYNQPQHF. The CDR3 bases are TGTGCCAGTAGTACTGACAGCGGTTACAATCAGCCCCAGCATTTT.

Many counts were recorded for this clonotype. The rearrangement uses TRBV12-3 or TRBV12-4 and TRBJ2-1; 7 bases line up with TRBD1. Unmatched junction bases numbered 3, after V lost 4 bases and J lost 0 bases. CDR3 size: 15 residues. CDR3 nucleotides: TGTGCCAGCAGTTCGGGACAGAGCTCCTACAATGAGCAGTTCTTC. It translates to CASSSGQSSYNEQFF.

The chain joins TRBV28 to TRBJ2-5; maybe TRBD2 (5 bases). V was trimmed by 3 bases and J by 1 base, leaving 12 bases between them. This CDR3 has 15 residues. From germline, CDR1 is MDHEN and CDR2 SYDVKM. CDR3 sequence: CASSFEGGFQETQYF. The CDR3 DNA follows: TGTGCCAGCAGTTTTGAAGGCGGGTTCCAAGAGACCCAGTACTTC.

A few counts support this clonotype. The chain employs TRBV19 and TRBJ1-2; 9 bases fit TRBD1. V dropped 6 bases and J dropped 3; count of bases not matched to a gene: 11. Germline loops: CDR1 LNHDA, CDR2 SQIVND (reference sequence). The CDR3 has 16 residues. This CDR3 reads CASRIRNRGHDYGYTF. The CDR3 DNA sequence: TGTGCCAGTAGGATACGAAACAGGGGGCATGACTATGGCTACACCTTC.

The CDR3 loop is CSARAGTGNEKLFF. The CDR3 nucleotides read TGCAGTGCTAGGGCCGGGACAGGGAATGAAAAACTGTTTTTT. The V call is TRBV20-1, the J call TRBJ1-4, with TRBD1 matching 9 bases. With 3 bases clipped from V and 5 bases from J, the junction kept 4 bases outside the gene matches. Germline V gene lookup returns CDR1 DFQATT and CDR2 SNEGSKA (reference sequence). The CDR3 is 14 residues long.

This clonotype appeared many times. CDR3 bases: TGCGCCAGCAGCCAAGAACCACAGGGGCTAGCTAACTATGGCTACACCTTC. Protein sequence: CASSQEPQGLANYGYTF. The chain employs TRBV4-1 and TRBJ1-2; TRBD1 aligns across 7 bases. The CDR3 totals 17 residues. The V gene's germline CDR1 is MGHRA and CDR2 YSYEKL. Trimming cost V 0 bases and J 0 bases; bases outside gene matches: 7.

This chain links TRBV4-1 with TRBJ2-1; D is uncertain. Germline CDR1 is MGHRA and CDR2 is YSYEKL. This CDR3 has 15 amino acids. V dropped 2 bases and J dropped 1 base, with 9 bases sitting between them. The CDR3 spells CASSQIQGSYNEQFF. In nucleotides, the CDR3 is TGCGCCAGCAGCCAAATCCAAGGATCCTACAATGAGCAGTTCTTC.

V gene TRBV20-1 combines with J gene TRBJ1-1; D is unresolved. The germline V gene encodes CDR1 DFQATT and CDR2 SNEGSKA (reference sequence). The CDR3 is made up of 15 amino acids. V was clipped by 0 bases and J by 1 base, with 12 bases between them. CDR3 residues: CSARDHASGNTEAFF. DNA for the CDR3: TGCAGTGCTAGAGATCATGCGTCAGGGAACACTGAAGCTTTCTTT.

This chain joins TRBV7-2 and TRBJ1-3, with D uncertain. This CDR3 contains 12 residues. Per germline, CDR1 SGHTA and CDR2 FQGNSA. CDR3 protein: CGTRSPGNTIYF. CDR3 nucleotide sequence: TGTGGTACGAGGTCGCCTGGAAACACCATATATTTT. Full variable domain (outside the CDR3, taken from reference TRBV7-2 and TRBJ1-3): GAGVSQSPSNKVTEKGKDVELRCDPISGHTALYWYRQSLGQGLEFLIYFQGNSAPDKSGLPSDRFSAERTGGSVSTLTIQRTQQEDSAVYLCGTRSPGNTIYFGEGSWLTVV.

This clonotype occurred a few times. In DNA form, the CDR3 reads TGTGCCAGCAGCGCACTAGCGGGAGTCTATGAGCAGTTCTTC. This sequence encodes CASSALAGVYEQFF. The V gene is TRBV7-9, the J gene TRBJ2-1; the match to TRBD2 covers 11 bases. The junction had 5 bases not matched to a gene; V was cut back by 5 bases and J by 8 bases. The CDR3 is made up of 14 amino acids. Per germline, CDR1 SEHNR and CDR2 FQNEAQ (reference sequence). Looking up the rest from reference TRBV7-9 and TRBJ2-1 gives the full variable domain: DTGVSQNPRHKITKRGQNVTFRCDPISEHNRLYWYRQTLGQGPEFLTYFQNEAQLEKSRLLSDRFSAERPKGSFSTLEIQRTEQGDSAMYLCASSALAGVYEQFFGPGTRLTVL.

This sequence joins TRBV5-6 and TRBJ2-2; D might be TRBD1 or TRBD2, each matching 5 bases. Germline assignment: CDR1 SGHDT and CDR2 YYEEEE. Trimming cost V 0 bases and J 12 bases, with 15 bases left between them. This CDR3 has 14 residues. Written as DNA, the CDR3 is TGTGCCAGCAGCTTGGTATTATCCGGGGCGAAGCTGTTTTTT. This codes for CASSLVLSGAKLFF.

There are many counts of this clonotype. This chain connects TRBV7-2 to TRBJ2-1; TRBD2 aligns across 12 bases. The V segment lost 2 bases and the J segment 9 bases; nucleotides outside the gene matches: 17. The CDR3 length is 19 residues. The V gene's germline CDR1 is SGHTA and CDR2 FQGNSA. The chain's CDR3 is CASSLSLAGGPIGRGEQFF. CDR3 bases: TGTGCCAGCAGCTTATCTCTAGCGGGAGGGCCAATCGGCCGTGGTGAGCAGTTCTTC.

This clonotype has more than one count but fewer than ten. This chain links TRBV6-2 or TRBV6-3 with TRBJ2-7; 7 bases match TRBD1. Germline CDR1 is MNHEY and CDR2 is SVGEGT. The CDR3 is 15 residues long. Trimming took 4 bases from V and 0 from J; bases not matched to a gene: 6. The CDR3 sequence: CASSSRGGISYEQYF. In DNA form, the CDR3 reads TGTGCCAGCAGTTCTCGAGGGGGCATCTCCTACGAGCAGTACTTC.

The J gene is TRBJ1-1, the V gene TRBV7-2; weak D call: TRBD1 (6 bases). V gave up 6 bases and J gave up 4 bases, with 12 bases separating them. Germline loops: CDR1 SGHTA, CDR2 FQGNSA. This CDR3 is 13 amino acids long. CDR3 in amino acids: CASSSTGFTEAFF. The CDR3 region has the DNA TGTGCCAGCAGTTCTACAGGGTTCACTGAAGCTTTCTTT.

The sample holds many counts of this clonotype. V and J are TRBV7-2 and TRBJ2-7; the match to TRBD1 covers 8 bases. CDR1 is SGHTA and CDR2 is FQGNSA in the germline V gene. The CDR3 runs to 14 residues. V trimming: 5 bases; J trimming: 5 bases; junction bases outside the gene matches: 8. As DNA, the CDR3 is TGTGCCAGCAGCCGTCAGGGGGCCGGGGACGAGCAGTACTTC. It yields the protein CASSRQGAGDEQYF.

The CDR3 protein is CASSYALITGELFF. In DNA form, the CDR3 reads TGTGCCAGCAGTTACGCACTGATCACCGGGGAGCTGTTTTTT. This rearrangement joins TRBV6-2 or TRBV6-3 to TRBJ2-2, with no clear D. The germline V and J ends were trimmed by 2 bases and 4 bases, with 8 bases remaining between them. This CDR3 region has 14 residues. Germline V gives CDR1 MNHEY, CDR2 SVGEGT.

The chain uses TRBV6-2 or TRBV6-3 and TRBJ2-1, with 9 bases that match TRBD2. V lost 7 bases to trimming and J lost 9 bases; unmatched junction nucleotides: 13. CDR1 and CDR2 from the germline V gene are MNHEY and SVGEGT. The CDR3 is 15 amino acids. The chain's CDR3 is CASNRASGRRFEQFF. CDR3 nucleotide sequence: TGTGCCAGCAACCGAGCGAGCGGGAGGAGATTTGAGCAGTTCTTC.

This clonotype was seen only a few times. The CDR3 DNA reads TGCAGCGCAAAGACAGGGTGGGGCACTGAAGCTTTCTTT. This translates into CSAKTGWGTEAFF. The V gene is TRBV29-1, the J gene TRBJ1-1; TRBD1 matches at 7 bases. V shed 7 bases and J 4 bases; nucleotides not matched to a gene: 9. There are 13 residues in the CDR3. The germline CDR1 and CDR2 sequences are SQVTM and ANQGSEA.

This chain links TRBV6-8 with TRBJ2-2; 11 bases are shared with TRBD2. Germline V CDR1 and CDR2: MNHGY, SAAAGT. V shed 2 bases and J 5 bases; nucleotides not matched to a gene: 4. The CDR3 covers 16 residues. The CDR3 protein is CASSYTRLAGTGELFF. CDR3 sequence (DNA): TGTGCCAGCAGTTACACGCGACTAGCGGGGACCGGGGAGCTGTTTTTT.

This clonotype was detected only a few times. This chain connects TRBV15 to TRBJ2-5; D possibly corresponds to TRBD1 (5 bases). The germline V gene has CDR1 LNHNV and CDR2 YYDKDF (reference sequence). Trimming left V 1 base short and J 3 bases short, with 6 bases between. This CDR3 has 13 amino acids. DNA for the CDR3: TGTGCCACCAGCAGAGGACAGAAAGAGACCCAGTACTTC. This translates into CATSRGQKETQYF.

The J gene is TRBJ2-2, the V gene TRBV20-1; 12 nucleotides align to TRBD1. The V and J ends lost 4 bases and 6 bases, in that order; junction bases with no gene match: 6. Germline assignment: CDR1 DFQATT and CDR2 SNEGSKA (reference sequence). The CDR3 spans 15 residues. CDR3 DNA: TGCAGTGCTAAACCGGGACAGGGGGCGCCCGGGGAGCTGTTTTTT. The encoded protein is CSAKPGQGAPGELFF.

The chain carries TRBV20-1 and TRBJ2-5, with 14 bases identical to TRBD2. The germline V gene has CDR1 DFQATT and CDR2 SNEGSKA (reference sequence). V was pared by 4 bases and J by 0 bases, with 4 bases of the junction left unmatched. This CDR3 comprises 16 residues. CDR3 nucleotide sequence: TGCAGTGCTATCGGGACTAGCGGGAGAGACCAAGAGACCCAGTACTTC. The encoded protein is CSAIGTSGRDQETQYF.

This clonotype has just one count. The V call is TRBV5-1, the J call TRBJ2-6; D perhaps matches TRBD1 (6 bases). The CDR3 sequence is 17 residues long. V was cut by 2 bases and J by 0 bases, with 12 bases left in between. The germline V gene encodes CDR1 SGHRS and CDR2 YFSETQ. CDR3 sequence: CASSFAQGFSGANVLTF. The CDR3 DNA reads TGCGCCAGCAGCTTTGCCCAGGGGTTCTCTGGGGCCAACGTCCTGACTTTC.